One sample yielded the 23 T cell receptor beta chains listed below, sequenced in a study of T cell responses to AZD1222 COVID-19 vaccine. Measured with immunoSEQ multiplex PCR; TCRdb has only the in-frame clones, and not every one. This table has about 130,000 clones, 89% appearing once. Here the sequenced sample was peripheral blood, taken on day 0 of AZD1222 vaccination. Every receptor here comes from an adult in good health.

The rearrangement joins TRBV11-3 to TRBJ2-1; D perhaps matches TRBD1 (6 bases). V was pared by 0 bases and J by 4 bases, with 13 bases between. This CDR3 is built from 16 residues. Germline V CDR1 and CDR2: SGHNT, YENEEA. DNA for the CDR3: TGTGCCAGCAGCTTAGACGGCGAGGGGGTTTACAATGAGCAGTTCTTC. Protein: CASSLDGEGVYNEQFF. The complete variable domain, with remaining parts taken from reference TRBV11-3 and TRBJ2-1, reads EAGVVQSPRYKIIEKKQPVAFWCNPISGHNTLYWYLQNLGQGPELLIRYENEEAVDDSQLPKDRFSAERLKGVDSTLKIQPAELGDSAVYLCASSLDGEGVYNEQFFGPGTRLTVL.

This sequence joins TRBV29-1 and TRBJ2-2; no firm D call. Per the germline V gene, CDR1 is SQVTM and CDR2 is ANQGSEA. The CDR3 extends over 11 amino acids. Trimming left V 6 bases short and J 8 bases short, with 10 bases between. The CDR3 sequence: CSVGSWGELFF. The CDR3 nucleotides are TGCAGCGTCGGGTCTTGGGGGGAGCTGTTTTTT.

About this clone itself: Relative to the germline gene, one junction end is altered; a read error may explain this. The chain combines TRBV6-5 with TRBJ1-1, with D perhaps matching TRBD1 (6 bases). The CDR3 sequence is 14 residues long. The germline V gene has CDR1 MNHEY and CDR2 SVGAGI. The CDR3: CASSYRGAWTETFF. The CDR3 nucleotides read TGTGCCAGCAGTTATAGGGGGGCTTGGACTGAAACTTTCTTT.

V usage is TRBV28 and J usage is TRBJ1-1, with TRBD1 as a possible D gene (5 bases). Trimming removed 6 bases at V and 4 bases at J, with 12 bases between. This CDR3 contains 13 residues. Germline CDR1 reads MDHEN; CDR2 reads SYDVKM. The CDR3 coding sequence is TGTGCCAGCAGGTCGGGGGGAGGCACTGAAGCTTTCTTT. Protein sequence: CASRSGGGTEAFF.

The V gene is TRBV6-5, the J gene TRBJ2-3; TRBD1 agrees at 9 bases. CDR3 length: 12 residues. Per germline, CDR1 MNHEY and CDR2 SVGAGI. The junction had 4 bases not matched to a gene; V was cut back by 6 bases and J by 9 bases. CDR3 region: CASRLGQGTQYF. The CDR3 nucleotides read TGTGCCAGCAGGTTAGGACAGGGGACGCAGTATTTT.

This clone came up a few times. V is TRBV7-9 and J is TRBJ1-2; 7 bases are a match to TRBD1. V was clipped by 6 bases and J by 6 bases; unmatched bases: 4. Per germline, CDR1 SEHNR and CDR2 FQNEAQ (reference sequence). This CDR3 contains 12 residues. CDR3 DNA: TGTGCCAGCAGTAATACAGGGGATGGCTACACCTTC. This encodes CASSNTGDGYTF.

This chain links TRBV30 with TRBJ1-1; TRBD1 might be the D (5 bases). The CDR3 is 18 residues long. Trimming removed 3 bases from V and 0 bases from J, with 23 bases in between. CDR1 is GTSNPN and CDR2 is SVGIG in the germline V gene (reference sequence). DNA of the CDR3: TGTGCCTGGAGCGGGGTGGTGTTCCGGGGGAATTTGAACACTGAAGCTTTCTTT. This gives the protein CAWSGVVFRGNLNTEAFF. Variable domain in full (rest from reference TRBV30 and TRBJ1-1): SQTIHQWPATLVQPVGSPLSLECTVEGTSNPNLYWYRQAAGRGLQLLFYSVGIGQISSEVPQNLSASRPQDRQFILSSKKLLLSDSGFYLCAWSGVVFRGNLNTEAFFGQGTRLTVV.

This chain joins TRBV5-6 and TRBJ2-7, with D possibly TRBD1 on 5 matching bases. The germline CDR1 and CDR2 sequences are SGHDT and YYEEEE. V lost 3 bases and J 3 bases, leaving 16 bases between the germline ends. The CDR3 has 15 residues. CDR3: CASSWVGQGVYEQYF. The CDR3 coding sequence is TGTGCCAGCAGCTGGGTCGGGCAGGGCGTCTACGAGCAGTACTTC. Full variable domain (remainder filled in from reference TRBV5-6 and TRBJ2-7): DAGVTQSPTHLIKTRGQQVTLRCSPKSGHDTVSWYQQALGQGPQFIFQYYEEEERQRGNFPDRFSGHQFPNYSSELNVNALLLGDSALYLCASSWVGQGVYEQYFGPGTRLTVT.

This clone was recorded only once. The genes are TRBV7-9 and TRBJ2-7, with TRBD2 identical over 11 bases. There are 17 residues in the CDR3. J lost 0 bases, V lost 1 base, and 5 bases had no gene match. Germline V CDR1 and CDR2: SEHNR, FQNEAQ (reference sequence). CDR3 nucleotides: TGTGCCAGCAGCTTAGACCCACTAGCGGGAGTCTCCTACGAGCAGTACTTC. This gives the protein CASSLDPLAGVSYEQYF.

This chain uses TRBV27 with TRBJ2-7; 12 bases match TRBD1. The germline V gene has CDR1 MNHEY and CDR2 SMNVEV (reference sequence). Trimming removed 2 bases from V and 3 bases from J; junction bases left unmatched: 5. The CDR3 extends over 16 amino acids. The CDR3 bases are TGTGCCAGCAGTTTAGCCGGGACAGGGGGCAACTACGAGCAGTACTTC. Residues: CASSLAGTGGNYEQYF.

The chain has TRBV6-2 or TRBV6-3 and TRBJ2-1, with TRBD2 matching over 14 bases. J gave up 9 bases and V 4 bases, and 5 bases lay outside the gene matches. The CDR3 has 15 amino acids. Germline V gene lookup returns CDR1 MNHEY and CDR2 SVGEGT. The CDR3 protein is CASSSQGLAGVEQFF. The DNA of the CDR3 is TGTGCCAGCAGTTCCCAGGGACTAGCGGGAGTTGAGCAGTTCTTC.

This rearrangement joins TRBV7-3 to TRBJ2-5, with TRBD2 as a possible D gene (6 bases). The germline V and J ends were trimmed by 4 bases and 4 bases, with 19 bases remaining between them. Germline CDR1 is SGHTA and CDR2 is FQGTGA. This CDR3 spans 16 amino acids. DNA of the CDR3: TGTGCCAGCAGCTCCTCAACCGGGACTCTCGGAGAGACCCAGTACTTC. Its translation is CASSSSTGTLGETQYF.

This clone was observed a few times. The chain carries TRBV27 and TRBJ1-1, with D unresolved. Germline assignment: CDR1 MNHEY and CDR2 SMNVEV (reference sequence). V was clipped by 6 bases and J by 11 bases, with 22 bases between them. The CDR3 is 14 residues long. CDR3 protein: CASSIRLGTEKAFF. The CDR3 coding sequence is TGTGCCAGCAGCATACGGTTAGGTACTGAGAAGGCTTTCTTT.

The J gene is TRBJ2-7, the V gene TRBV29-1; 7 nucleotides match TRBD2. The CDR3 spans 13 residues. CDR1 SQVTM and CDR2 ANQGSEA come from the germline V gene. V shed 7 bases, J shed 7 bases, and the junction held 13 bases outside the gene matches. CDR3 nucleotides: TGCAGCGCTGGGTGGCGGGAGATGGAAGAGCAGTACTTC. Amino acids: CSAGWREMEEQYF.

This chain joins TRBV28 and TRBJ1-5; 7 nucleotides agree with TRBD1. CDR1 and CDR2 from the germline V gene are MDHEN and SYDVKM. Losses at the gene ends were 4 bases for V and 0 bases for J; bases not matched to a gene: 6. This CDR3 comprises 16 residues. CDR3 coding DNA: TGTGCCAGCAGTTCGGACAGGAGCTATAGCAATCAGCCCCAGCATTTT. This translates into CASSSDRSYSNQPQHF.

The V call is TRBV29-1, the J call TRBJ2-1; D is tentatively TRBD1 or TRBD2 (6 bases each). V lost 3 bases, J lost 2 bases, and 14 bases lay in between. The CDR3 totals 15 residues. From germline, CDR1 is SQVTM and CDR2 ANQGSEA. The CDR3 DNA sequence: TGCAGCGTTGATACGCAGGGGAGGACCTACAATGAGCAGTTCTTC. It codes for CSVDTQGRTYNEQFF.

The chain couples TRBV3-1 (or the pseudogene TRBV3-2) to TRBJ2-5; D may be TRBD1 (5 bases). Germline V gene data show CDR1 as LGHDT and CDR2 as YNNKEL (reference sequence). V was clipped by 4 bases and J by 4 bases, with 13 bases between them. The CDR3 runs to 14 residues. CDR3 amino acids: CASSRGPDTETQYF. DNA for the CDR3: TGTGCCAGCAGCCGCGGACCGGACACAGAGACCCAGTACTTC.

The chain links TRBV27 to TRBJ1-1; perhaps TRBD1 as D (5 bases). Germline values: CDR1 MNHEY, CDR2 SMNVEV (reference sequence). CDR3 length: 12 amino acids. V was clipped by 3 bases and J by 11 bases, with 13 bases between them. The DNA for the CDR3 is TGTGCCAGCAGTTTCAAGGGGCAGGTCGCTTTCTTT. Protein: CASSFKGQVAFF.

The rearrangement uses TRBV5-6 and TRBJ2-7; 9 nucleotides align to TRBD1. Unmatched junction bases numbered 1, after V lost 1 base and J lost 2 bases. The CDR3 loop spans 14 amino acids. Germline values: CDR1 SGHDT, CDR2 YYEEEE. DNA of the CDR3: TGTGCCAGCAGCTTGTGGGACAGGGCCTACGAGCAGTACTTC. It encodes CASSLWDRAYEQYF.

This chain connects TRBV4-3 to TRBJ2-7; TRBD1 matches 9 bases. Unmatched junction bases numbered 8, after V lost 1 base and J lost 4 bases. Germline V gene sequence: CDR1 LGHNA, CDR2 YSLEER. This CDR3 spans 16 amino acids. CDR3 protein: CASSQGADGTGYEQYF. The CDR3 DNA sequence: TGCGCCAGCAGCCAAGGGGCAGACGGGACAGGGTACGAGCAGTACTTC.

The chain employs TRBV6-5 and TRBJ1-2, with TRBD1 matching 7 bases. V trimming: 6 bases; J trimming: 6 bases; junction bases outside the gene matches: 13. CDR1 is MNHEY, CDR2 SVGAGI, per germline. The CDR3 is 15 residues long. The CDR3: CASRNRGGGRNGYTF. CDR3 coding DNA: TGTGCCAGCAGGAACAGGGGCGGGGGAAGAAATGGCTACACCTTC.

The chain employs TRBV6-5 and TRBJ2-2; weak D call: TRBD2 (6 bases). Trimming removed 8 bases at V and 5 bases at J, with 12 bases between. The CDR3 covers 13 residues. The germline CDR1 and CDR2 sequences are MNHEY and SVGAGI. CDR3 residues: CASASGGTGELFF. CDR3 in DNA: TGTGCCAGCGCCTCCGGAGGGACCGGGGAGCTGTTTTTT.

The chain employs TRBV28 and TRBJ2-5; perhaps D is TRBD1 or TRBD2 (5 bases each). Trimming pared 6 bases from V and 2 bases from J, leaving 13 bases between. The CDR3 runs 14 residues. Germline V gene sequence: CDR1 MDHEN, CDR2 SYDVKM. The CDR3 region has the DNA TGTGCCAGCAGCAAGGGACCAACTCAAGAGACCCAGTACTTC. It is translated as CASSKGPTQETQYF.